This record concerns one T cell receptor beta chain sequence. The antigen remains unidentified. In germline, CDR1 is MNHEY, CDR2 SVGAGI. V was cut by 0 bases and J by 3 bases, with 9 bases left in between. The CDR3 is 15 residues long. Amplified regions were TCR beta CDR3 sequences from RNA transcripts. HTBI primers were used for first-round RT-PCR of the TCR CDR3. Using its own MiXCR run on the multiplex PCR reads, TCRdb lists one record per CDR3 protein. The sample has 530,000 or so distinct CDR3 sequences, around a quarter seen once. This sample is drawn from a study of T cells in Graves' hyperthyroidism and ophthalmopathy. Each diagnosis drew on symptoms, thyroxine, TRAb, thyroid ultrasound and orbital computed tomography findings. Study-wide points: Ophthalmopathy was predicted by the model a median of approximately 6.6 months ahead of onset. In blood, most of the thyroid clonotypes expanded above 0.001 were also present.

The chain links TRBV6-5 to TRBJ1-3; D gene ambiguous. The origin of this receptor is a young woman with Graves' ophthalmopathy. Sequencing input: blood. The CDR3 sequence is CASSYSAGDGNTIYF. The DNA of the CDR3 is TGTGCCAGCAGTTACTCGGCCGGAGATGGAAACACCATATATTTT.